Shown below are 21 T cell receptor beta chains from a single sample sequenced in a study of cytomegalovirus exposure and HLA in healthy donors. With 60 Vbeta and 13 Jbeta primers, the PCR was carried out. Generated by immunoSEQ multiplex PCR, the TCRdb table keeps only in-frame clones and is missing some. The table shows 200,000 or so clones, with around 81% occurring only once. Input material: PBMCs. The receptors shown here come from a woman in her late teens or twenties in good health and CMV-seropositive.

In its sample, this clone was seen a few times. V gene TRBV29-1 combines with J gene TRBJ1-1, with a tentative D call TRBD1 (5 bases). This CDR3 has 11 amino acids. V lost 3 bases and J 11 bases, leaving 13 bases between the germline ends. The germline CDR1 and CDR2 sequences are SQVTM and ANQGSEA. The CDR3 region has the DNA TGCAGCGTTGATTATAACCGGGGGGCTTTCTTT. This sequence encodes CSVDYNRGAFF.

The chain links TRBV19 to TRBJ1-1, with D possibly being TRBD1 (5 bases). The germline V and J ends were trimmed by 5 bases and 4 bases, with 17 bases remaining between them. The CDR3 is 15 residues long. The germline gives CDR1 LNHDA, CDR2 SQIVND (reference sequence). The CDR3 here is CASSSSGLIVTEAFF. The CDR3 DNA reads as TGTGCCAGTAGTTCCTCAGGGTTGATTGTCACTGAAGCTTTCTTT.

V usage is TRBV4-3 and J usage is TRBJ2-3, with D possibly TRBD1 on 6 matching bases. Trimming shortened V by 2 bases and J by 4 bases, and 16 bases separated the two germline ends. Germline V gene lookup returns CDR1 LGHNA and CDR2 YSLEER. The CDR3 has 16 residues. The CDR3 DNA follows: TGCGCCAGCAGCCAACAGGGGTTTTCCCCCTCAGATACGCAGTATTTT. Residues: CASSQQGFSPSDTQYF.

This chain joins TRBV9 and TRBJ1-5; 7 bases are shared with TRBD1. After removal of 3 bases from V and 4 bases from J, the junction contained 4 bases not matched to a gene. Germline CDR1 and CDR2: SGDLS and YYNGEE. The CDR3 extends over 14 amino acids. The CDR3 loop is CASSGTGRNQPQHF. CDR3 DNA sequence: TGTGCCAGCAGCGGGACAGGACGGAATCAGCCCCAGCATTTT.

Regarding this clone: One end of the junction does not line up with germline, which may come from a read error. This rearrangement joins TRBV4-3 to TRBJ2-1, with 7 bases that match TRBD2. Germline CDR1 is LGHNA and CDR2 is YSLEER. The CDR3 is 17 amino acids. In DNA form, the CDR3 reads TGCGCCAGCAGCCAAGATCTTGAGACTAGCTCCTCCAATGAGCAGTTCTTC. The encoded protein is CASSQDLETSSSNEQFF.

V is TRBV27 and J is TRBJ1-1; tentatively, D is TRBD1 (5 bases). V lost 3 bases, J lost 6 bases, and 14 bases lay in between. The CDR3 is made up of 14 amino acids. Per the germline V gene, CDR1 is MNHEY and CDR2 is SMNVEV (reference sequence). CDR3 loop: CASSFGGVGAEAFF. CDR3 nucleotide sequence: TGTGCCAGCAGTTTCGGGGGAGTTGGCGCTGAAGCTTTCTTT.

This rearrangement joins TRBV5-6 to TRBJ1-2, with 7 bases that match TRBD1. There are 13 residues in the CDR3. Germline V gene data show CDR1 as SGHDT and CDR2 as YYEEEE. Germline trimming cut 4 bases from V and 3 bases from J; bases unmatched to any gene: 3. Written as DNA, the CDR3 is TGTGCCAGCAGCCCGACAGGGTACTATGGCTACACCTTC. Protein: CASSPTGYYGYTF.

V and J are TRBV11-2 and TRBJ2-1; D is undetermined. The CDR3 covers 13 residues. Trimming took off 2 bases at V and 7 bases at J, with 9 bases between the two ends. Germline V gene data show CDR1 as SGHAT and CDR2 as FQNNGV. CDR3 region: CASSLSPGNEQFF. CDR3 nucleotides: TGTGCCAGCAGCTTATCCCCCGGGAATGAGCAGTTCTTC.

The chain links TRBV12-5 to TRBJ2-5; D gene uncertain. The germline CDR1 and CDR2 sequences are LGHNT and FRNRAP. The CDR3 loop spans 12 amino acids. Trimming took off 5 bases at V and 0 bases at J, with 4 bases between the two ends. The CDR3 DNA is TGTGCTAGTGGTCCTCACCAAGAGACCCAGTACTTC. It codes for CASGPHQETQYF.

To note about this clone: The sample contains more than one DNA sequence encoding this CDR3. V gene TRBV11-2 combines with J gene TRBJ1-4; 9 positions match TRBD1. The J segment lost 8 bases and the V segment lost 1 base, leaving 17 bases of the junction unmatched. CDR3 size: 19 residues. Germline V gene data show CDR1 as SGHAT and CDR2 as FQNNGV. CDR3 nucleotides: TGTGCCAGCAGCTTAGCGGGATCGGGACAGGGTTTCTCGAACGAAAAACTGTTTTTT. Translation gives CASSLAGSGQGFSNEKLFF.

This rearrangement joins TRBV7-8 to TRBJ2-2; possible D gene TRBD2, 7 bases. Germline values: CDR1 SGHVS, CDR2 FQNEAQ. V lost 5 bases, J lost 2 bases, and 12 bases lay in between. The CDR3 loop spans 15 amino acids. Written as DNA, the CDR3 is TGTGCCAGCAGCCCGTGGGGGGGCAACACCGGGGAGCTGTTTTTT. It codes for CASSPWGGNTGELFF.

The rearrangement uses TRBV18 and TRBJ1-2; no clear D. Germline V CDR1 and CDR2: KGHSH, LQKENI. The CDR3 is 14 amino acids. V was trimmed by 3 bases and J by 3 bases, leaving 11 bases between them. The chain's CDR3 is CASSPARDYYGYTF. CDR3 DNA: TGTGCCAGCTCACCCGCCCGGGATTACTATGGCTACACCTTC.

The chain recombines TRBV4-3 with TRBJ2-2; 13 bases agree with TRBD2. The CDR3 is made up of 18 amino acids. V lost 3 bases, J lost 6 bases, and 10 bases stayed unmatched. Germline V gene data show CDR1 as LGHNA and CDR2 as YSLEER. The CDR3 nucleotides are TGCGCCAGCAGCCAGGACACTAGCGGGGGGGAGGATGCCGGGGAGCTGTTTTTT. Translated, it gives CASSQDTSGGEDAGELFF.

This chain links TRBV5-1 with TRBJ1-6, with no clear D. Germline V gene data show CDR1 as SGHRS and CDR2 as YFSETQ. This CDR3 has 13 amino acids. V shed 0 bases and J shed 14 bases, with 12 bases lying between them. The CDR3 DNA sequence: TGCGCCAGCAGCTTGGGGGTCACTACCGCCCTCCACTTT. Amino acids: CASSLGVTTALHF.

This clone was detected only a few times. J is TRBJ2-1 and V is TRBV25-1; TRBD2 matches 7 bases. Germline values: CDR1 MGHDK, CDR2 SYGVNS. The CDR3 has 16 amino acids. The V gene end was trimmed by 1 base and the J gene end by 1 base; junction bases not matched to a gene: 4. The CDR3: CASSEFPGGSYNEQFF. CDR3 in DNA: TGTGCCAGCAGTGAATTCCCGGGGGGTTCCTACAATGAGCAGTTCTTC.

This chain connects TRBV7-9 to TRBJ2-1; D ambiguous. This CDR3 has 15 amino acids. V was shortened by 1 base and J by 2 bases, with 9 bases between the two germline ends. Germline V lookup: CDR1 SEHNR, CDR2 FQNEAQ (reference sequence). The CDR3 sequence: CASSLGFLAYNEQFF. In DNA, the CDR3 is TGTGCCAGCAGCTTAGGATTTCTAGCCTACAATGAGCAGTTCTTC.

This clone was picked up one time. At the DNA level, this CDR3 is encoded by other sequences in the same sample as well. The rearrangement links TRBV6-5 to TRBJ2-5; the D is unclear. V lost 2 bases and J lost 2, with 6 bases in between. Germline lookup yields CDR1 MNHEY and CDR2 SVGAGI. This CDR3 has 13 amino acids. The CDR3 bases are TGTGCCAGCAGTTACAACCTACAAGAGACCCAGTACTTC. It specifies CASSYNLQETQYF.

The J gene is TRBJ2-6, the V gene TRBV7-6; TRBD1 matches at 10 bases. CDR1 is SGHVS and CDR2 is FNYEAQ in the germline V gene. V trimming: 5 bases; J trimming: 1 base; junction bases outside the gene matches: 8. The CDR3 length is 18 residues. The CDR3, as DNA: TGTGCCAGCAGCGGCTGGACAGGGGGGGAATCTGGGGCCAACGTCCTGACTTTC. This translates into CASSGWTGGESGANVLTF.

V and J are TRBV5-1 and TRBJ2-3; 7 positions match TRBD1. The germline CDR1 and CDR2 sequences are SGHRS and YFSETQ. With 0 bases clipped from V and 5 bases from J, the junction kept 3 bases outside the gene matches. The CDR3 consists of 14 residues. The CDR3 sequence is CASSLEAGGDTQYF. As DNA, the CDR3 is TGCGCCAGCAGCTTGGAGGCAGGGGGAGATACGCAGTATTTT.

The CDR3 sequence is CAISDRLFTEAFF. The CDR3 nucleotides read TGTGCCATCAGTGACAGGCTTTTCACTGAAGCTTTCTTT. The chain joins TRBV10-3 to TRBJ1-1; no definite D call. This CDR3 comprises 13 residues. V was clipped by 3 bases and J by 4 bases, with 9 bases between them. The germline gives CDR1 ENHRY, CDR2 SYGVKD.

The chain uses TRBV14 and TRBJ2-1; 7 bases are a match to TRBD1. The J segment lost 3 bases and the V segment lost 7 bases, leaving 9 bases of the junction unmatched. CDR1 and CDR2 from the germline V gene are SGHDN and FVKESK. CDR3 length equals 15 residues. The CDR3 spells CASNFRAGGYNEQFF. The DNA for the CDR3 is TGTGCCAGCAACTTCAGGGCAGGGGGCTACAATGAGCAGTTCTTC.